This T cell receptor beta chain was identified in a study of T cells in localized non-small cell lung cancer. CDR3 size: 13 residues. Trimming took 4 bases from V and 1 from J, leaving 5 bases between them. Germline V lookup: CDR1 MNHEY, CDR2 SVGAGI. Using immunoSEQ multiplex PCR, the repertoire was profiled, and TCRdb retains in-frame clones only, with some absent. The repertoire consists of about 33,000 clones, with around 90% occurring once and the leading ten covering roughly 6.9%. V is TRBV6-5 and J is TRBJ1-3; D not certain. Sample: peripheral blood, taken before any cancer treatment. This TCR derives from an older female donor with stage I lung adenocarcinoma. CDR3 amino acids: CASSLSSGNTIYF. CDR3 coding DNA: TGTGCCAGCAGTTTAAGTTCTGGAAACACCATATATTTT.